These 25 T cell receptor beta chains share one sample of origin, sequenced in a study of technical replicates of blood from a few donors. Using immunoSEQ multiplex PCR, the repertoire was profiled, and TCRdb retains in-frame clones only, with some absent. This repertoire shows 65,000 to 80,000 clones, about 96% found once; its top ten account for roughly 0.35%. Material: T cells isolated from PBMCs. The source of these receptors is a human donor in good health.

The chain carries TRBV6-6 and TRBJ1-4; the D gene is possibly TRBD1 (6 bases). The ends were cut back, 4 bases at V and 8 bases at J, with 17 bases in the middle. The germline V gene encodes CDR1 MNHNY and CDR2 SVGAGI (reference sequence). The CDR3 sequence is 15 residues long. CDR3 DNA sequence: TGTGCCAGCAGTTGGGGAGGGGGGAGAGGAGAAAAACTGTTTTTT. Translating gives CASSWGGGRGEKLFF.

The CDR3 loop reads CASSLLLAGGDTDTQYF. CDR3 sequence (DNA): TGTGCCAGCAGCTTGTTGCTAGCGGGAGGGGACACAGATACGCAGTATTTT. The chain couples TRBV5-8 to TRBJ2-3; 12 positions agree with TRBD2. In germline, CDR1 is SGHTS, CDR2 YDEGEE. The CDR3 loop spans 17 amino acids. Trimming cost V 1 base and J 2 bases; bases outside gene matches: 5.

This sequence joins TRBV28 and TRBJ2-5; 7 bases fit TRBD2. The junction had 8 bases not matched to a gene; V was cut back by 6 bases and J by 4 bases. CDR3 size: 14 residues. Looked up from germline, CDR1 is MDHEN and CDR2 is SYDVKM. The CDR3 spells CASSPPLAVETQYF. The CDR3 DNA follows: TGTGCCAGCAGCCCCCCCCTAGCGGTAGAGACCCAGTACTTC.

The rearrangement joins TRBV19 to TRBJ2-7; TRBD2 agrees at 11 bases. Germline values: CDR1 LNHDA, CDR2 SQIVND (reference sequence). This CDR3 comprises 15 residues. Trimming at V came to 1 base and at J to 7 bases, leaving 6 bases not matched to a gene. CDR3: CASSIVTSGSVEQYF. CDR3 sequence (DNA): TGTGCCAGTAGTATAGTCACTAGCGGGAGTGTAGAGCAGTACTTC.

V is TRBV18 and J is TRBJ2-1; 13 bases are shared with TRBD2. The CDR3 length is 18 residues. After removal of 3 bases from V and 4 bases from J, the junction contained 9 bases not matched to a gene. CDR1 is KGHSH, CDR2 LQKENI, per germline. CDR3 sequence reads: CASSPRTSGSLAYNEQFF. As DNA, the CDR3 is TGTGCCAGCTCACCTCGGACTAGCGGGAGCCTGGCTTACAATGAGCAGTTCTTC.

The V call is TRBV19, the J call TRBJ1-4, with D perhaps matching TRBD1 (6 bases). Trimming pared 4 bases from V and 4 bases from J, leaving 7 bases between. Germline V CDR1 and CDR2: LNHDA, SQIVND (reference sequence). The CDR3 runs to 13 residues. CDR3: CASSRTDNEKLFF. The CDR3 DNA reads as TGTGCCAGTAGTAGGACAGATAATGAAAAACTGTTTTTT.

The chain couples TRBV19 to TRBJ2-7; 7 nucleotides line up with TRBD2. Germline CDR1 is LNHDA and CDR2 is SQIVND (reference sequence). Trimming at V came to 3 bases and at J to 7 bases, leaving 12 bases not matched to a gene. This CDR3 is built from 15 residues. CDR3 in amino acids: CASSIFGGSLGEQYF. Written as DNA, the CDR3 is TGTGCCAGTAGTATTTTTGGCGGGAGTTTGGGTGAGCAGTACTTC. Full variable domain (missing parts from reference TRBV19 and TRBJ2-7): DGGITQSPKYLFRKEGQNVTLSCEQNLNHDAMYWYRQDPGQGLRLIYYSQIVNDFQKGDIAEGYSVSREKKESFPLTVTSAQKNPTAFYLCASSIFGGSLGEQYFGPGTRLTVT.

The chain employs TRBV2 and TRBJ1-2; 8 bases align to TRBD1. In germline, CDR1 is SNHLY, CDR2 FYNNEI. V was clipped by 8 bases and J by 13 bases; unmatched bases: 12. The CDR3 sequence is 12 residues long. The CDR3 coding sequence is TGTGCCAGCGGCGGGACAGGCCCGCTATCCACCTTC. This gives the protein CASGGTGPLSTF.

The chain's CDR3 is CASSLLAGLNTGELFF. The DNA of the CDR3 is TGCGCCAGCAGCTTGTTAGCGGGGCTAAACACCGGGGAGCTGTTTTTT. The V gene is TRBV5-1, the J gene TRBJ2-2; the match to TRBD2 covers 8 bases. Trimming took 1 base from V and 2 from J; bases not matched to a gene: 4. CDR1 is SGHRS and CDR2 is YFSETQ in the germline V gene. The CDR3 totals 16 residues.

The CDR3 reads CATSRDLQGFNEQFF. The CDR3 region has the DNA TGTGCCACCAGCAGAGACCTACAGGGGTTCAATGAGCAGTTCTTC. The chain uses TRBV15 and TRBJ2-1; TRBD1 aligns across 7 bases. The germline CDR1 and CDR2 sequences are LNHNV and YYDKDF (reference sequence). The CDR3 extends over 15 amino acids. With V trimmed by 0 bases and J by 6 bases, 5 bases remained unmatched.

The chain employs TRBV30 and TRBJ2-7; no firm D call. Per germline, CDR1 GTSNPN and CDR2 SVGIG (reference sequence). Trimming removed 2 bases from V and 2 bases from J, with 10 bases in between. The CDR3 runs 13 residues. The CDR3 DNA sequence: TGTGCCTGGAGTAGGTCAGGCACCTACGAGCAGTACTTC. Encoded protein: CAWSRSGTYEQYF.

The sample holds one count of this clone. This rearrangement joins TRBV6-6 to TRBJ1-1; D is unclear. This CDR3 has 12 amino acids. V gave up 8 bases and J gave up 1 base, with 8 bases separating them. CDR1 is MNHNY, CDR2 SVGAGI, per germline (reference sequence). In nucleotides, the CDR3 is TGTGCCAGCGGCGGCCAGAACACTGAAGCTTTCTTT. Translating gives CASGGQNTEAFF.

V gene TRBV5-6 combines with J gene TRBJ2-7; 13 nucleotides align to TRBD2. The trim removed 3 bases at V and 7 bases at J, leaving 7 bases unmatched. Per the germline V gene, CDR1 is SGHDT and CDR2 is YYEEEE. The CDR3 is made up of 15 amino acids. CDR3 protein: CASSWTSGSLLEQYF. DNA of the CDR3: TGTGCCAGCAGCTGGACTAGCGGGAGCTTGTTGGAGCAGTACTTC.

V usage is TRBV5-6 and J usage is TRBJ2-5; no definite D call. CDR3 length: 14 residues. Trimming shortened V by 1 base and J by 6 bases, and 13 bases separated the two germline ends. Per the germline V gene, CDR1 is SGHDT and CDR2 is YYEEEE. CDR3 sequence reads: CASSLRLDWKTQYF. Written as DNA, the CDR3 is TGTGCCAGCAGCTTGAGGCTAGATTGGAAGACCCAGTACTTC.

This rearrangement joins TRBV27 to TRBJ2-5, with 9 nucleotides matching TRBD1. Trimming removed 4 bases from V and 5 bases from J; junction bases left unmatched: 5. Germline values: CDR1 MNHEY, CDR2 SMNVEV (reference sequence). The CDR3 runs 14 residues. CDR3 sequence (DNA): TGTGCCAGCAGTTATTGGGGACAGGGCGAGACCCAGTACTTC. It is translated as CASSYWGQGETQYF.

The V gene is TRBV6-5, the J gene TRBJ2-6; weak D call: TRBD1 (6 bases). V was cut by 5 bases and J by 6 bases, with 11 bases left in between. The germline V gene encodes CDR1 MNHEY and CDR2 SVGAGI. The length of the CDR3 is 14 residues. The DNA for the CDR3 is TGTGCCAGCAGTGATTCAGGGGTGGCCAACGTCCTGACTTTC. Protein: CASSDSGVANVLTF.

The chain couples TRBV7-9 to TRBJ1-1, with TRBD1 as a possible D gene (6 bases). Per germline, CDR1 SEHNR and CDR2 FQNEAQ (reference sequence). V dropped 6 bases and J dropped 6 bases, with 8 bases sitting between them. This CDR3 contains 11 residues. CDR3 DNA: TGTGCCAGCAGAGGGGGGGCTGAAGCTTTCTTT. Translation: CASRGGAEAFF.

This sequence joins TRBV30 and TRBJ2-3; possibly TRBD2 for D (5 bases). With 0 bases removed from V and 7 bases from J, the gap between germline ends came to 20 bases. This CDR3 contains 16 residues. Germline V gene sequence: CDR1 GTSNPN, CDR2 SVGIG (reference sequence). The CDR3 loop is CAWSVLSGIRENTQYF. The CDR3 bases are TGTGCCTGGAGTGTACTGTCGGGGATTAGGGAGAATACGCAGTATTTT.

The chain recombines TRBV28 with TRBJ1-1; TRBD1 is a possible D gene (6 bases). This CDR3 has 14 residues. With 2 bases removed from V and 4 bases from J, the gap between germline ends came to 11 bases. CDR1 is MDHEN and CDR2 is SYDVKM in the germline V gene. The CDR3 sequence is CASSLVRGGTEAFF. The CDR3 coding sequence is TGTGCCAGCAGTTTAGTCAGGGGTGGCACTGAAGCTTTCTTT. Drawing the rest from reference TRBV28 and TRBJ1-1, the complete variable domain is DVKVTQSSRYLVKRTGEKVFLECVQDMDHENMFWYRQDPGLGLRLIYFSYDVKMKEKGDIPEGYSVSREKKERFSLILESASTNQTSMYLCASSLVRGGTEAFFGQGTRLTVV.

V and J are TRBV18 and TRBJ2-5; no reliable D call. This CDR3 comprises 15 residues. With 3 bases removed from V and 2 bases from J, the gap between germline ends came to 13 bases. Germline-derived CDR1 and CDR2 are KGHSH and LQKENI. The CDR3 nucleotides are TGTGCCAGCTCACCCCGACTGTCCGGACAAGAGACCCAGTACTTC. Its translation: CASSPRLSGQETQYF.

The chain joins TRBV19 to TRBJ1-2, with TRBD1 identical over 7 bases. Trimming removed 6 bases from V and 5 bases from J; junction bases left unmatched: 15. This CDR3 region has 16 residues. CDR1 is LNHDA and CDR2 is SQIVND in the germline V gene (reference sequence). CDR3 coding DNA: TGTGCCAGTAGCCCTACTGATGCCGGGACAGTATATGGCTACACCTTC. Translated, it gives CASSPTDAGTVYGYTF.

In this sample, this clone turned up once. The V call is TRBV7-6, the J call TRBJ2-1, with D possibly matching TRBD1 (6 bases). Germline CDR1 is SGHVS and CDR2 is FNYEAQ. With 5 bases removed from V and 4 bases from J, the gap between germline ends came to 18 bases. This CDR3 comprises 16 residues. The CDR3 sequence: CASSLNDRNIYNEQFF. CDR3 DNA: TGTGCCAGCAGCCTTAACGACAGGAATATATACAATGAGCAGTTCTTC.

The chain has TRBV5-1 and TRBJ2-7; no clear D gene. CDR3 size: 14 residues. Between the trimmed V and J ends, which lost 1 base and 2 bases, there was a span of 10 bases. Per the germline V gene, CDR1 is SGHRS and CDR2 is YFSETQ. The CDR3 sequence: CASSLNAAAYEQYF. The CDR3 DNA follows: TGCGCCAGCAGCTTGAATGCGGCCGCCTACGAGCAGTACTTC.

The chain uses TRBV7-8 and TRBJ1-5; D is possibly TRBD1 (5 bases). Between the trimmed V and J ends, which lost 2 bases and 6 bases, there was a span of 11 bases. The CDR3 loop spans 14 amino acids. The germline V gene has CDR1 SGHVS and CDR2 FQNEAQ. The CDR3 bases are TGTGCCAGCAGCTTACAGGGTCAGTTTCAGCCCCAGCATTTT. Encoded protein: CASSLQGQFQPQHF.

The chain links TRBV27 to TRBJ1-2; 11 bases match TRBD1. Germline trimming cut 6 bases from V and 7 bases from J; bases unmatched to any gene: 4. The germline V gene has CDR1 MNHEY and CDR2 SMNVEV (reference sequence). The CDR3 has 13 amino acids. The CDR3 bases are TGTGCCAGCAGGGACAGGGGGCCTGGTGGCTACACCTTC. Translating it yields CASRDRGPGGYTF.